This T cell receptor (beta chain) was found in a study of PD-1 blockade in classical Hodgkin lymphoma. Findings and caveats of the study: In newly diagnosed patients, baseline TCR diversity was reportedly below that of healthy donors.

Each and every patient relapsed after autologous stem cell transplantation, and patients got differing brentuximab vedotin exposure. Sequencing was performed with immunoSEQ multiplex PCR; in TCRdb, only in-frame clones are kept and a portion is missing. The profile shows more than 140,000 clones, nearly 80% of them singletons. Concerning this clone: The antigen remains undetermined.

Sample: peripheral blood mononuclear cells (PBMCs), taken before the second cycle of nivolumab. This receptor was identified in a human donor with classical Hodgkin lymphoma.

CDR3 nucleotides: TGTGCCAGCAGCATGACCGCGAGCTCCTATAATTCACCCCTCCACTTT. This sequence encodes CASSMTASSYNSPLHF. The chain recombines TRBV7-6 with TRBJ1-6; D is uncertain. CDR1 SGHVS and CDR2 FNYEAQ come from the germline V gene. Trimming removed 5 bases at V and 0 bases at J, with 11 bases between. This CDR3 contains 16 residues.